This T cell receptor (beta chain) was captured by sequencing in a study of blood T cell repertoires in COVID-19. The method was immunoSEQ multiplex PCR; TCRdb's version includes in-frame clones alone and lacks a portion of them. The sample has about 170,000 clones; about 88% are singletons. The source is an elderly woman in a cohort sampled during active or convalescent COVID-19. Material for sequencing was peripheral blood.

The CDR3 loop is CASSLQGLAEAFF. The CDR3, as DNA: TGTGCCAGCAGCTTACAGGGGCTGGCTGAAGCTTTCTTT. The chain couples TRBV7-9 to TRBJ1-1, with D maybe TRBD1 (6 bases). Germline V CDR1 and CDR2: SEHNR, FQNEAQ (reference sequence). Trimming shortened V by 2 bases and J by 6 bases, and 10 bases separated the two germline ends. This CDR3 contains 13 residues.